The TCR beta chain described here comes from a study of beta chain features in type 1 diabetes. Findings of the study overall: Shortening of TCRB CDR3s, moderate but significant, appeared in all four CD4+ subsets of Type 1 diabetes patients. PCR might favor shorter templates, equally in patients and controls.

Of the isolated RNA, all was reverse transcribed, and so the sequenced material was expressed TCRB transcripts. Data came from immunoSEQ multiplex PCR; TCRdb stores just in-frame clones and leaves some out. The sample lists some 660,000 clones; roughly an eighth were seen once. This clone was seen only a few times. What it binds is unknown. This receptor was identified in a man younger than 30 with type 1 diabetes. The sequencing sample was made of naive CD4+ T cells from blood.

The CDR3 DNA reads as TGCGCCAGCAACGAACAGGGGACATCCTACGAGCAGTACTTC. Translation: CASNEQGTSYEQYF. V is TRBV5-1 and J is TRBJ2-7, with 7 nucleotides matching TRBD1. Germline V CDR1 and CDR2: SGHRS, YFSETQ. The CDR3 is 14 amino acids. V lost 6 bases to trimming and J lost 1 base; unmatched junction nucleotides: 7.